A single T cell receptor beta chain is shown here with its context. Alongside a J-beta primer mix, a sample-barcoded 5' primer served in a second PCR lasting roughly 7 to 12 cycles. TCRdb processed the 5' RACE reads anew with MiXCR; each CDR3 protein has one entry. The sample records about 640,000 distinct CDR3 sequences, 40% to 45% being singletons. Germline lookup yields CDR1 LGHDT and CDR2 YNNKEL (reference sequence). This CDR3 spans 15 amino acids. V lost 4 bases and J lost 6, with 15 bases in between. The source of the sample is a study of blood T cells in healthy people across ages. The sequencing input was blood. V is TRBV3-1 and J is TRBJ1-4; no clear D. This TCR derives from a man at least 80 years old in good health. The CDR3 nucleotides are TGTGCCAGCAGCCGGGAGGGCCCCCCGGATGAAAAACTGTTTTTT. Residues: CASSREGPPDEKLFF.